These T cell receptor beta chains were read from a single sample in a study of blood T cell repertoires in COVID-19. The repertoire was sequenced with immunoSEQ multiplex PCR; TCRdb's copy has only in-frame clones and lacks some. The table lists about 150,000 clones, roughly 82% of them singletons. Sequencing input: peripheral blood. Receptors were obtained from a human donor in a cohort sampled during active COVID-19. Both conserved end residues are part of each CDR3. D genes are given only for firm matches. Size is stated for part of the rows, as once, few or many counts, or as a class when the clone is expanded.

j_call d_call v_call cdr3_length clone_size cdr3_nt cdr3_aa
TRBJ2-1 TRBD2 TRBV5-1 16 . TGCGCCAGCAGCCCGACTAGCGGGAGCTCCTACAATGAGCAGTTCTTC CASSPTSGSSYNEQFF
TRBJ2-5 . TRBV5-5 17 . TGTGCCAGCAGCCCAAGACTGACTGGGGGGTTAGAAGAGACCCAGTACTTC CASSPRLTGGLEETQYF
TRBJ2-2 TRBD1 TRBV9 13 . TGTGCCAGCAGCGTAATGGACAGGCCGGAGCTGTTTTTT CASSVMDRPELFF
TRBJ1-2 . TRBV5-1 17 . TGCGCCAGCAGCCCAAAAGACCCACTAAGGGGCGGCTATGGCTACACCTTC CASSPKDPLRGGYGYTF
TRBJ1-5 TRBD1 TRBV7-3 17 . TGTGCCAGCAGGGCCAACCGGGACAGGGGATTTAATCAGCCCCAGCATTTT CASRANRDRGFNQPQHF
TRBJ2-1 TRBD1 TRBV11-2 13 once TGTGCCAGCGGGCAGGGGGCCTACAATGAGCAGTTCTTC CASGQGAYNEQFF
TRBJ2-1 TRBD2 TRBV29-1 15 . TGCAGCGTGAAGGGAGGACTAGCACTCTACAATGAGCAGTTCTTC CSVKGGLALYNEQFF
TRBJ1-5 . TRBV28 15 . TGTGCCAGCAGCTGGGGGGGGCGCGGCAATCAGCCCCAGCATTTT CASSWGGRGNQPQHF
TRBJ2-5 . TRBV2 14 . TGTGCCAGCAAAAGCAGCACAGGAGAAGAGACCCAGTACTTC CASKSSTGEETQYF
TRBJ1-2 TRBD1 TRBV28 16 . TGTGCCAGCAGCGACATACCGGGACAGGGAGTCTATGGCTACACCTTC CASSDIPGQGVYGYTF
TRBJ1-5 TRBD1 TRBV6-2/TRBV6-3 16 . TGTGCCAGCAGTTACAGGACAGGGAATAGCAATCAGCCCCAGCATTTT CASSYRTGNSNQPQHF
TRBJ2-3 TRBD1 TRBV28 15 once TGTGCCAGCAGCCCACAGGGGGCGCGGGCAGATACGCAGTATTTT CASSPQGARADTQYF
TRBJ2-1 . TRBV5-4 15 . TGTGCCAGCCGAGAGAGGGCCAGCTCCTACAATGAGCAGTTCTTC CASRERASSYNEQFF
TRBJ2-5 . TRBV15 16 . TGTGCCACCAGCAGCGACGTCCGGGACTTCAAAGAGACCCAGTACTTC CATSSDVRDFKETQYF
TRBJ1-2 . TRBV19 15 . TGTGCCAGTACGACCGCGCAGGGAGGTTCTTATGGCTACACCTTC CASTTAQGGSYGYTF
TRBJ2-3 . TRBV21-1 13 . TGTGCCAGCAGCGTAAACCAGGGTGGTACGCAGTATTTT CASSVNQGGTQYF
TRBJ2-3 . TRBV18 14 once TGTGCCAGCTCCATGGGGGGGGCCACAGATACGCAGTATTTT CASSMGGATDTQYF
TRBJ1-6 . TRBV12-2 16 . TGTGCAAGTCGCTCCAGACGACAGGGAGATCGCTCACCCCTCCACTTT CASRSRRQGDRSPLHF
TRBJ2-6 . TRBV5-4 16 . TGTGCCAGCAGCTCGGGACTTGACTCTGGGGCCAACGTCCTGACTTTC CASSSGLDSGANVLTF